This T cell receptor (beta chain) was sequenced during a study of multiple sclerosis patients with progressive multifocal leukoencephalopathy. Study outcomes and limitations: Clones expanded at PML were already present before and during natalizumab.

With respect to this clone: Its antigen remains unidentified.

Time point given: five to six months of natalizumab therapy. Sequencing used immunoSEQ multiplex PCR; TCRdb keeps in-frame clones, though not all of them. The table includes tens of thousands of clones, roughly 86% detected once. The source of this sequence is a human donor with multiple sclerosis. The sample was PBMCs, taken from a patient treated with natalizumab.

CDR3 amino acids: CASSQREQFF. The CDR3 DNA is TGTGCCAGCAGCCAACGTGAGCAGTTCTTC. The V call is TRBV7-9, the J call TRBJ2-1; unclear D gene. The CDR3 is made up of 10 amino acids. Germline assignment: CDR1 SEHNR and CDR2 FQNEAQ (reference sequence). V lost 5 bases and J 9 bases, leaving 5 bases between the germline ends.